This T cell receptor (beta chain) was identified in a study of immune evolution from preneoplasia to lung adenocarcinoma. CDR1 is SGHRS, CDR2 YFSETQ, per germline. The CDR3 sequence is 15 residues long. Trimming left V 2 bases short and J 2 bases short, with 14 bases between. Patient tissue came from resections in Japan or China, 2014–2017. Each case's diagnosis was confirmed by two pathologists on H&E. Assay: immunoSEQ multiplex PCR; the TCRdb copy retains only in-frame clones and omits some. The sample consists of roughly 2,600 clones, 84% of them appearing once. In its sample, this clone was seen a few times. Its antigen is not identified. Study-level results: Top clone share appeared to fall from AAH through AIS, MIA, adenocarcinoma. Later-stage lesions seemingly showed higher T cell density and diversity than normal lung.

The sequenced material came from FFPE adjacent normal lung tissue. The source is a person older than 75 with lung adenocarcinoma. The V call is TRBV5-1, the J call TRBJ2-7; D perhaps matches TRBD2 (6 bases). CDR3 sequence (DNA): TGCGCCAGCAGCTTTATTAGCGGTACCCCCTACGAGCAGTACTTC. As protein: CASSFISGTPYEQYF.